Each of the 9 T cell receptor beta chains below was sequenced from the same sample in a study of shared clonotypes between healthy human individuals. Measured with immunoSEQ multiplex PCR; TCRdb has only the in-frame clones, and not every one. The sample lists approximately 980,000 clones, 76% occurring once. The material sequenced was memory CD4+ T cells sorted from blood. The subset is: CD45RA-negative fraction. These receptors all come from a young man in good health.

In its sample, this clone was seen a few times. The V call is TRBV11-2, the J call TRBJ1-1, with D possibly TRBD1 on 5 matching bases. V was clipped by 3 bases and J by 9 bases, with 14 bases between them. This CDR3 has 13 amino acids. Germline-derived CDR1 and CDR2 are SGHAT and FQNNGV. CDR3 residues: CASSFFGGVKAFF. CDR3 nucleotide sequence: TGTGCCAGCAGCTTTTTCGGGGGAGTGAAAGCTTTCTTT.

The chain has TRBV5-8 and TRBJ2-7, with 8 nucleotides matching TRBD1. The junction had 4 bases not matched to a gene; V was cut back by 1 base and J by 1 base. Germline V gene data show CDR1 as SGHTS and CDR2 as YDEGEE. The CDR3 totals 15 residues. The CDR3 DNA is TGTGCCAGCAGCTTGTACCGGACAGGGTCCTACGAGCAGTACTTC. Translated, it gives CASSLYRTGSYEQYF.

V gene TRBV6-5 combines with J gene TRBJ2-3, with 11 bases identical to TRBD2. From germline, CDR1 is MNHEY and CDR2 SVGAGI. This CDR3 spans 14 amino acids. V was pared by 6 bases and J by 8 bases, with 7 bases of the junction left unmatched. CDR3 in DNA: TGTGCCAGCAGGAGTAGCGGGGGGGCGACTACGCAGTATTTT. As protein: CASRSSGGATTQYF.

About this clone itself: A much larger clone lies one base from this, so it may be a read error. The rearrangement uses TRBV5-6 and TRBJ1-2; D not certain. This CDR3 has 12 residues. Looked up from germline, CDR1 is SGHDT and CDR2 is YYEEEE. The ends were cut back, 1 base at V and 5 bases at J, with 6 bases in the middle. CDR3 amino acids: CASSLTDYGYTF. The DNA for the CDR3 is TGTGCCAGCAGCTTGACAGATTATGGCTACACCTTC.

The gene calls are TRBV9 and TRBJ1-5; D unresolved. The CDR3 is 15 amino acids. Germline V gene lookup returns CDR1 SGDLS and CDR2 YYNGEE. The germline V and J ends were trimmed by 0 bases and 7 bases, with 14 bases remaining between them. CDR3 DNA: TGTGCCAGCAGCGTAGGACCAGATGGGCGCCAGCCCCAGCATTTT. Translation gives CASSVGPDGRQPQHF.

V usage is TRBV6-5 and J usage is TRBJ2-7; D may correspond to TRBD1 or TRBD2 (5 bases each). Trimming stripped 6 bases from V and 2 bases from J, with 17 bases between. The CDR3 has 15 residues. CDR1 and CDR2 from the germline V gene are MNHEY and SVGAGI. The chain's CDR3 is CASSEGQIGPYEQYF. CDR3 DNA: TGTGCCAGCAGCGAGGGGCAGATAGGTCCCTACGAGCAGTACTTC.

This clone has only one observation. V and J are TRBV2 and TRBJ2-7; a possible D gene is TRBD1 (5 bases). Germline CDR1 reads SNHLY; CDR2 reads FYNNEI. Trimming removed 6 bases at V and 4 bases at J, with 19 bases between. CDR3 length equals 15 residues. The chain's CDR3 is CASRTMTDRNYEQYF. CDR3 DNA sequence: TGTGCCAGCAGGACCATGACAGATAGAAATTACGAGCAGTACTTC. Using reference TRBV2 and TRBJ2-7 for the parts outside the CDR3, the full variable domain is EPEVTQTPSHQVTQMGQEVILRCVPISNHLYFYWYRQILGQKVEFLVSFYNNEISEKSEIFDDQFSVERPDGSNFTLKIRSTKLEDSAMYFCASRTMTDRNYEQYFGPGTRLTVT.

This clone was picked up one time. Within the sample, other DNA sequences also encode this same CDR3. V is TRBV18 and J is TRBJ1-1; D gene uncertain. CDR3 length: 13 amino acids. Per germline, CDR1 KGHSH and CDR2 LQKENI. The V and J ends lost 2 bases and 0 bases respectively, with 4 bases between them. As DNA, the CDR3 is TGTGCCAGCTCACCAGACCTGAACACTGAAGCTTTCTTT. Translating gives CASSPDLNTEAFF.

This sequence joins TRBV27 and TRBJ1-4, with unresolved D. CDR1 and CDR2 from the germline V gene are MNHEY and SMNVEV (reference sequence). Trimming removed 5 bases at V and 2 bases at J, with 6 bases between. This CDR3 region has 13 residues. The CDR3 here is CASSIRTNEKLFF. CDR3 bases: TGTGCCAGCAGTATCCGGACTAATGAAAAACTGTTTTTT.